This T cell receptor beta chain was sequenced for a study of shared clonotypes between healthy human individuals. TCRdb's table, derived via immunoSEQ multiplex PCR, lists solely in-frame clones and lacks some. The sample yields approximately 2,000,000 clones, 85% to 95% seen once. The germline gives CDR1 SGDLS, CDR2 YYNGEE. The CDR3 contains 16 residues. V lost 3 bases, J lost 1 base, and 16 bases lay in between. The source material was naive CD4+ T cells from PBMCs. The subset is: CD45RA+ positively selected. The chain joins TRBV9 to TRBJ1-2; D perhaps matches TRBD1 (6 bases). The clonotype was recovered from a man younger than 35 in good health. Some clones in this sample may be carry-over from other donors' samples. CDR3 loop: CASSAGAAPHNYGYTF. The CDR3 bases are TGTGCCAGCAGCGCGGGGGCCGCACCTCATAACTATGGCTACACCTTC. The whole variable domain, remainder taken from reference TRBV9 and TRBJ1-2, is DSGVTQTPKHLITATGQRVTLRCSPRSGDLSVYWYQQSLDQGLQFLIQYYNGEERAKGNILERFSAQQFPDLHSELNLSSLELGDSALYFCASSAGAAPHNYGYTFGSGTRLTVV.